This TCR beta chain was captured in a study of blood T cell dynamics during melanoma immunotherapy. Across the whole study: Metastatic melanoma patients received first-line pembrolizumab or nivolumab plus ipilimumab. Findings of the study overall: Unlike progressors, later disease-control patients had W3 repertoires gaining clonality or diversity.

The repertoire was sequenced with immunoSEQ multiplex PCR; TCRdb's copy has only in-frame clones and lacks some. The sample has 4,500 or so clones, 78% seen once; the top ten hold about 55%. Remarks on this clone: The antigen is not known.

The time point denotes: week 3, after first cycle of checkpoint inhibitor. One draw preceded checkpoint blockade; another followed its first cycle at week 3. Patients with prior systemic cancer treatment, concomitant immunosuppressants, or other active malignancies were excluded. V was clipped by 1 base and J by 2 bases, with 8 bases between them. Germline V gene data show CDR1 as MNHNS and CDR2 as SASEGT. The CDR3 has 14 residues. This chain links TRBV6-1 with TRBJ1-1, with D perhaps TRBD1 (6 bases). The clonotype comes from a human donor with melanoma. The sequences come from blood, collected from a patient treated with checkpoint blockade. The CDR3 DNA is TGTGCCAGCAGTGAAGTGGGGACAAACACTGAAGCTTTCTTT. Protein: CASSEVGTNTEAFF.